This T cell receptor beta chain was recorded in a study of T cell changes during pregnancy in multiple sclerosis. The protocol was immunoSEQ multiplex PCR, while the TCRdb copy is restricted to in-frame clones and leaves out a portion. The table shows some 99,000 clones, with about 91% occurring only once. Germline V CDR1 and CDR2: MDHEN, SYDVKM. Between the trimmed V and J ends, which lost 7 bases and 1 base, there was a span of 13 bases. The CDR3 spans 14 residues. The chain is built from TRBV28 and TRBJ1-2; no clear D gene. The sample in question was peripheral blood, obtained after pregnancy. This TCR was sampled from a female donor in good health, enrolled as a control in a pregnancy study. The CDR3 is CASTPAPYNYGYTF. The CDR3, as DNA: TGTGCCAGCACCCCCGCCCCCTATAACTATGGCTACACCTTC.